The clone carrying this T cell receptor beta chain was seen a few times. What it binds is unknown. This sample is part of a study of cytomegalovirus exposure and HLA in healthy donors. Study-wide results and caveats: Likely technical artifact: a cluster of highly shared sequence variants.

A multiplex PCR was run with 60 Vbeta primers and 13 Jbeta primers. Assay: immunoSEQ multiplex PCR; the TCRdb copy retains only in-frame clones and omits some. The sample yields about 150,000 clones, 50% to 75% seen once. Specimen: PBMCs. This TCR came from a woman between 55 and 75 years old in good health and CMV-seropositive.

Here the CDR3 reads CASSQDTGNTIYF. Written as DNA, the CDR3 is TGTGCCAGCTCCCAGGACACTGGAAACACCATATATTTT. This sequence joins TRBV18 and TRBJ1-3, with D possibly matching TRBD1 (5 bases). The CDR3 is 13 amino acids. Trimming took 6 bases from V and 2 from J, leaving 8 bases between them. Germline lookup yields CDR1 KGHSH and CDR2 LQKENI.